Below, one T cell receptor (beta chain) is given with its context. As yet, its antigen is unknown. The germline V gene encodes CDR1 SQVTM and CDR2 ANQGSEA. CDR3 size: 16 residues. V was shortened by 4 bases and J by 3 bases, with 22 bases between the two germline ends. The data are from a study of graft-versus-host responses after intestinal transplantation. Study overall: Each patient got anti-thymocyte globulin induction, then tacrolimus and steroids for about 3 years.

The assay was immunoSEQ multiplex PCR, and TCRdb's table has in-frame clones only and misses some. Of about 94,000 clones in the sample, around nine tenths were seen once. This receptor was obtained from a human donor who received an intestinal transplant. Here the sequenced sample was unstimulated CD8+ T cells sorted from spleen or lymph node cells, taken before intestinal transplant. This chain links TRBV29-1 with TRBJ2-7; maybe TRBD1 (7 bases). CDR3 sequence reads: CSVGGQGGEVYYEQYF. CDR3 coding DNA: TGCAGCGTTGGCGGTCAGGGGGGTGAGGTGTACTACGAGCAGTACTTC.